Reported below is one T cell receptor (beta chain). What it binds is unknown. Using RNA transcripts as the source, TCR beta CDR3 regions were amplified. First-round RT-PCR targeting the TCR CDR3 was performed with the HTBI primer set. TCRdb redid the calling of the multiplex PCR reads with MiXCR, one entry per CDR3 protein. The table has around 300,000 distinct CDR3 sequences, approximately 15% seen once. Stable hyperthyroidism: no ophthalmopathy progression over 18 months of follow-up. The data belong to a study of T cells in Graves' hyperthyroidism and ophthalmopathy. Overall study findings and caveats: Clonotypes that were expanded in thyroid above 0.001 mostly appeared in blood too.

CDR3 length equals 15 residues. The ends were cut back, 7 bases at V and 3 bases at J, with 16 bases in the middle. Per the germline V gene, CDR1 is SGHVS and CDR2 is FNYEAQ. The origin of this receptor is a woman aged 40-49 years with Graves' hyperthyroidism. Sequenced sample: blood. The chain recombines TRBV7-6 with TRBJ2-1; D is perhaps TRBD1 or TRBD2 (5 bases each). CDR3 DNA: TGTGCCAGCACCGCTCCCGGGACCGACTACAATGAGCAGTTCTTC. This gives the protein CASTAPGTDYNEQFF.